This is a list of T cell receptor beta chains from one sample in a study of tumor-infiltrating lymphocytes in localized non-small cell lung cancer. The data were produced by immunoSEQ multiplex PCR, yet TCRdb's version contains in-frame clones alone and is incomplete. The sample has roughly 15,000 clones, more than 70% seen once. What was sequenced was uninvolved lung tissue not adjacent to the tumor. These receptors were taken from a human donor with non-small cell lung cancer. The CDR3 runs from the conserved cysteine through the conserved F or W. A D gene is named only where the DNA matches it firmly. Clone size, where shown, is once, few, many, or a class for clones that have expanded.

j_gene: TRBJ2-2; abundance: few; d_gene: .; v_gene: TRBV27; CDR3aa: CAETQGTGELFF; CDR3nt: TGTGCCGAAACCCAGGGCACCGGGGAGCTGTTTTTT
j_gene: TRBJ2-1; abundance: .; d_gene: .; v_gene: TRBV6-6; CDR3aa: CASSSRSYNEQFF; CDR3nt: TGTGCCAGCAGCTCGCGGTCCTACAATGAGCAGTTCTTC
j_gene: TRBJ2-1; abundance: .; d_gene: .; v_gene: TRBV6-4; CDR3aa: CASSAEGLPGNEQFF; CDR3nt: TGTGCCAGCAGTGCGGAGGGTCTCCCAGGAAATGAGCAGTTCTTC
j_gene: TRBJ1-5; abundance: .; d_gene: .; v_gene: TRBV6-5; CDR3aa: CASGYRMQGDQPQHF; CDR3nt: TGTGCCAGCGGTTACAGGATGCAGGGTGATCAGCCCCAGCATTTT
j_gene: TRBJ2-3; abundance: .; d_gene: TRBD2; v_gene: TRBV6-6; CDR3aa: CASSGLAGGRDTQYF; CDR3nt: TGTGCCAGCAGTGGACTAGCGGGAGGGCGAGATACGCAGTATTTT
j_gene: TRBJ2-1; abundance: .; d_gene: .; v_gene: TRBV5-4; CDR3aa: CASSLDSQFSDEQFF; CDR3nt: TGTGCCAGCAGCTTGGACTCCCAGTTCTCGGATGAGCAGTTCTTC
j_gene: TRBJ2-6; abundance: .; d_gene: .; v_gene: TRBV9; CDR3aa: CASSPRSGANVLTF; CDR3nt: TGTGCCAGCAGCCCCCGGAGTGGGGCCAACGTCCTGACTTTC
j_gene: TRBJ2-7; abundance: .; d_gene: TRBD1; v_gene: TRBV2; CDR3aa: CASSVGTEAEQYF; CDR3nt: TGTGCCAGCAGTGTTGGGACAGAGGCCGAGCAGTACTTC
j_gene: TRBJ1-3; abundance: .; d_gene: .; v_gene: TRBV30; CDR3aa: CAWSPEGREHTIYF; CDR3nt: TGTGCCTGGAGTCCTGAGGGGAGGGAACACACCATATATTTT
j_gene: TRBJ1-1; abundance: .; d_gene: .; v_gene: TRBV6-5; CDR3aa: CASTPGGPTFEAFF; CDR3nt: TGTGCCAGTACTCCGGGGGGGCCCACTTTTGAAGCTTTCTTT
j_gene: TRBJ1-5; abundance: .; d_gene: .; v_gene: TRBV4-2; CDR3aa: CASSHGGGQPQHF; CDR3nt: TGTGCCAGCAGCCACGGGGGAGGTCAGCCCCAGCATTTT
j_gene: TRBJ1-2; abundance: .; d_gene: TRBD1; v_gene: TRBV6-6; CDR3aa: CASSYGGQDEGYGYTF; CDR3nt: TGTGCCAGCAGTTATGGGGGACAGGACGAGGGATATGGCTACACCTTC
j_gene: TRBJ2-7; abundance: .; d_gene: TRBD2; v_gene: TRBV9; CDR3aa: CASSFSGRTDEQYF; CDR3nt: TGTGCCAGCAGCTTTAGCGGGAGAACAGACGAGCAGTACTTC
j_gene: TRBJ2-1; abundance: .; d_gene: .; v_gene: TRBV2; CDR3aa: CASSEAGNEQFF; CDR3nt: TGTGCCAGCAGTGAGGCTGGCAATGAGCAGTTCTTC